The clone carrying this T cell receptor beta chain appeared a few times. The data stem from a study of patients and donors after allogeneic stem cell transplantation. Deletions cut 7 bases from V and 5 bases from J, with 17 bases between. Germline assignment: CDR1 DFQATT and CDR2 SNEGSKA (reference sequence). The CDR3 sequence is 13 residues long. In TCRdb, the RT-PCR reads were re-called with MiXCR into one record per CDR3 protein. The data contain over 400,000 distinct CDR3 sequences, roughly 16% of them singletons. This chain uses TRBV20-1 with TRBJ1-1; D ambiguous. Sequencing input: blood, either unsorted or a sorted T cell fraction (not recorded which). The sequence was obtained from a human donor who was either an allogeneic HSCT recipient or a stem cell or donor lymphocyte infusion donor (not recorded which). It is not recorded whose cells these are; they may come from a transplant donor. The CDR3 sequence is CSVPSRLRTEAFF. In DNA, the CDR3 is TGCAGTGTCCCAAGCCGGCTAAGGACTGAAGCTTTCTTT.